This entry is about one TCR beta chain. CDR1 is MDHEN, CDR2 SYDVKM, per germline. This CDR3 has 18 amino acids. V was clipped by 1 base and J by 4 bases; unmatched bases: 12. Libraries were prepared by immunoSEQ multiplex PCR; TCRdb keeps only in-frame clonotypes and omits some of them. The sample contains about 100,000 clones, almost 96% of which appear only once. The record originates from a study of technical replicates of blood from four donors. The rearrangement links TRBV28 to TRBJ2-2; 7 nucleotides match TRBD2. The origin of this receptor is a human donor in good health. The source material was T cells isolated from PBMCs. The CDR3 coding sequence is TGTGCCAGCAGTTTATCAGCCCACGGGGGGTTTGGCACCGGGGAGCTGTTTTTT. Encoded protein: CASSLSAHGGFGTGELFF.